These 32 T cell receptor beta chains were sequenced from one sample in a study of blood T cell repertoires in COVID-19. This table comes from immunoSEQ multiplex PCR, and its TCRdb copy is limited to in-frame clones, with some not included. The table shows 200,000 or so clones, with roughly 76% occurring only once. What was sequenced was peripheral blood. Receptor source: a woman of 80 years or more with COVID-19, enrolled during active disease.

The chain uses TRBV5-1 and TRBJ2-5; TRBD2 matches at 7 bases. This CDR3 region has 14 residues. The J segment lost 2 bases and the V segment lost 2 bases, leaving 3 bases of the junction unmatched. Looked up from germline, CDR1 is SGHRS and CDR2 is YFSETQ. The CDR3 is CASSFWGGQETQYF. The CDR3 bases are TGCGCCAGCAGCTTTTGGGGGGGGCAAGAGACCCAGTACTTC.

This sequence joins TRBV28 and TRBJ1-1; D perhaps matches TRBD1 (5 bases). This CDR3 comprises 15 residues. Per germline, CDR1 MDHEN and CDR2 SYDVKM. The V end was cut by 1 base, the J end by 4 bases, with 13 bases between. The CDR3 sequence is CASSLSAGQGTEAFF. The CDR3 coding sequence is TGTGCCAGCAGTTTATCGGCAGGGCAGGGCACTGAAGCTTTCTTT.

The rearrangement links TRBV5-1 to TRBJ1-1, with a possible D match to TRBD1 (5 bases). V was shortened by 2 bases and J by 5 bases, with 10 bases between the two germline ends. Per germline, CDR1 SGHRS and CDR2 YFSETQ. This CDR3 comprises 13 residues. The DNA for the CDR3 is TGCGCCAGCAGCTTTTCCGGGGGGACTGAAGCTTTCTTT. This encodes CASSFSGGTEAFF.

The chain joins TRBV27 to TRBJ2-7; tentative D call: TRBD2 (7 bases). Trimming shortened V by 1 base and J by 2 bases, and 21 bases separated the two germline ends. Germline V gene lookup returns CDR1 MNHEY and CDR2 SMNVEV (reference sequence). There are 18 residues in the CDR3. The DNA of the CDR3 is TGTGCCAGCAGTTTATATGGGGGCGTTCAGCGGGAAGCCTACGAGCAGTACTTC. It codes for CASSLYGGVQREAYEQYF.

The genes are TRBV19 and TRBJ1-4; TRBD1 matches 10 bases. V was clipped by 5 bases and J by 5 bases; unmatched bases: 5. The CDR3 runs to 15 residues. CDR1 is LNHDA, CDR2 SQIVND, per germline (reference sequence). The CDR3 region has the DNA TGTGCCAGTAGTCCAGGGACAGGGGAGAATGAAAAACTGTTTTTT. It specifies CASSPGTGENEKLFF. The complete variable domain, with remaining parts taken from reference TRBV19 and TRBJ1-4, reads DGGITQSPKYLFRKEGQNVTLSCEQNLNHDAMYWYRQDPGQGLRLIYYSQIVNDFQKGDIAEGYSVSREKKESFPLTVTSAQKNPTAFYLCASSPGTGENEKLFFGSGTQLSVL.

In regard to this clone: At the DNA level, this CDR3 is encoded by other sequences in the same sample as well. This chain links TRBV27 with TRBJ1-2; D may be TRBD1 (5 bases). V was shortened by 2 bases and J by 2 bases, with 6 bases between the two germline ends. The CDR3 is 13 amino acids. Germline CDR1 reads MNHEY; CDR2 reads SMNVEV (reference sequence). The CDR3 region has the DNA TGTGCCAGCAGTTTAAGGGGAAACTATGGCTACACCTTC. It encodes CASSLRGNYGYTF.

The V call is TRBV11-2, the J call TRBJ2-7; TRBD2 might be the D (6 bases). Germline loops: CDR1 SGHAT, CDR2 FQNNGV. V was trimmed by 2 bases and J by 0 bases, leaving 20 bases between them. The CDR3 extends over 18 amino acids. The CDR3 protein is CASSLIGGGTFSSYEQYF. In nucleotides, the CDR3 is TGTGCCAGCAGCTTAATCGGTGGGGGGACTTTTAGCTCCTACGAGCAGTACTTC.

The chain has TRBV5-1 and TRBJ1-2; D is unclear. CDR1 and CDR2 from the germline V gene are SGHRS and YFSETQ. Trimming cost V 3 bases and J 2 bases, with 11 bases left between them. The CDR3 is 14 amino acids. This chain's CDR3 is CASSSTDMNYGYTF. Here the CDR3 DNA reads TGCGCCAGCAGCTCGACCGACATGAACTATGGCTACACCTTC.

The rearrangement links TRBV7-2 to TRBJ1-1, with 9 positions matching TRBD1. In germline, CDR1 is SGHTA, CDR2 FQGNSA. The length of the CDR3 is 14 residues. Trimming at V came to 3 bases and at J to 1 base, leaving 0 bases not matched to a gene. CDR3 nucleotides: TGTGCCAGCAGCTTGACAGGGGGGAACACTGAAGCTTTCTTT. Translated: CASSLTGGNTEAFF. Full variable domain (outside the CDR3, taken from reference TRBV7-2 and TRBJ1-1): GAGVSQSPSNKVTEKGKDVELRCDPISGHTALYWYRQSLGQGLEFLIYFQGNSAPDKSGLPSDRFSAERTGGSVSTLTIQRTQQEDSAVYLCASSLTGGNTEAFFGQGTRLTVV.

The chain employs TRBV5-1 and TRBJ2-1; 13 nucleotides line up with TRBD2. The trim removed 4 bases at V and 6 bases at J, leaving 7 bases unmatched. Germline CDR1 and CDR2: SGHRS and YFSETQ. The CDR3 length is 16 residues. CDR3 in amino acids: CASSPTSGRASNEQFF. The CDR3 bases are TGCGCCAGCAGCCCTACTAGCGGGAGGGCCAGCAATGAGCAGTTCTTC.

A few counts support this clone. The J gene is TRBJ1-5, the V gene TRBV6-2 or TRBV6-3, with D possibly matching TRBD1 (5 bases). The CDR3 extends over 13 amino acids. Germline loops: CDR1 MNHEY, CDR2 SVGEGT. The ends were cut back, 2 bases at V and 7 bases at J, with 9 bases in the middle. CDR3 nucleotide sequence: TGTGCCAGCAGTTACGGGGGAGGACAGCCCCAGCATTTT. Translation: CASSYGGGQPQHF.

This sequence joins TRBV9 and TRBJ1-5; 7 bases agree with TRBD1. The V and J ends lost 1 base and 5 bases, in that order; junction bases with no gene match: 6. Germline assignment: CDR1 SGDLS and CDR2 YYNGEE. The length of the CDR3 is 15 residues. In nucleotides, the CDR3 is TGTGCCAGCAGCGTATCAGGGGGTGACTATCAGCCCCAGCATTTT. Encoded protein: CASSVSGGDYQPQHF.

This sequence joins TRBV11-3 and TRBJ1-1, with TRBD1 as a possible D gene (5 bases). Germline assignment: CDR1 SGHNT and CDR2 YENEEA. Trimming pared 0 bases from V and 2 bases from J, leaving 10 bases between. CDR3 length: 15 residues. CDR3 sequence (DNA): TGTGCCAGCAGCTTAGACGGGGGACTCAACACTGAAGCTTTCTTT. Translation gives CASSLDGGLNTEAFF.

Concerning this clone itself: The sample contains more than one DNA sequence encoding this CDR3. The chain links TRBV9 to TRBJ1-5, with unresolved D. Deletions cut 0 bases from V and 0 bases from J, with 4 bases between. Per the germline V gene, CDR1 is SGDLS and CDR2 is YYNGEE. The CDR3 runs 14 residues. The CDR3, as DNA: TGTGCCAGCAGCGTAGGTTATAGCAATCAGCCCCAGCATTTT. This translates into CASSVGYSNQPQHF.

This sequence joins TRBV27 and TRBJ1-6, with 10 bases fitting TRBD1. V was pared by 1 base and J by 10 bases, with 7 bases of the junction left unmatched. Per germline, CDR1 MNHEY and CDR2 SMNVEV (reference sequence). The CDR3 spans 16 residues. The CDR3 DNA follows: TGTGCCAGCAGTTTATGGGTGACAGGGGGCGAATCACCCCTCCACTTT. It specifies CASSLWVTGGESPLHF.

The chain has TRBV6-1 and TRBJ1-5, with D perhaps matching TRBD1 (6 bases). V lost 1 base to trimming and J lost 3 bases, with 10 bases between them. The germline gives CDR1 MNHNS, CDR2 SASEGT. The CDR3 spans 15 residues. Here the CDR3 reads CASSEGRGDNQPQHF. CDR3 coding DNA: TGTGCCAGCAGTGAAGGCAGGGGTGACAATCAGCCCCAGCATTTT.

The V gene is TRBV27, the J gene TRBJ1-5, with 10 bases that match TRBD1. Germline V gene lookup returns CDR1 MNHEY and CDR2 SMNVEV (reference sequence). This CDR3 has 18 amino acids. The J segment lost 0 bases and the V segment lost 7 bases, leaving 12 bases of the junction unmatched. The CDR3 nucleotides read TGTGCCAGCAATCGACCGGGACAGGGGTCTAATAGCAATCAGCCCCAGCATTTT. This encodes CASNRPGQGSNSNQPQHF.

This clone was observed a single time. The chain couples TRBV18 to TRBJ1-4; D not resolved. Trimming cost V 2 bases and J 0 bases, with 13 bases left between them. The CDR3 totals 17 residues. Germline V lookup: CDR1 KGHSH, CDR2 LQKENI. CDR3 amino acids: CASSPYTVFSTNEKLFF. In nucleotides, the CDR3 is TGTGCCAGCTCACCATATACAGTTTTCTCAACTAATGAAAAACTGTTTTTT.

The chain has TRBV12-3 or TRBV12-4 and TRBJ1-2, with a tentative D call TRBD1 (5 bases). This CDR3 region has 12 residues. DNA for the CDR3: TGTGCTACTGTTAGGACAAACTATGGCTACACCTTC. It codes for CATVRTNYGYTF.

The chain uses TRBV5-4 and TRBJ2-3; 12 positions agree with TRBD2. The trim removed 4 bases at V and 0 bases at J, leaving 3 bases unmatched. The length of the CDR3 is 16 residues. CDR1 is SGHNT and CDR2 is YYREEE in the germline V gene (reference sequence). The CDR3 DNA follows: TGTGCCAGCAGCACCGGGACTAGCGGGAGCACAGATACGCAGTATTTT. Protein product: CASSTGTSGSTDTQYF.

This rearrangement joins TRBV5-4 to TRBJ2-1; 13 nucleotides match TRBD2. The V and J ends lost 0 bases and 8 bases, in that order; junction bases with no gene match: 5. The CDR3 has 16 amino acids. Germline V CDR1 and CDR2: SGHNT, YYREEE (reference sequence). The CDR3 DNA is TGTGCCAGCAGCTTGGGGCGGACTAGCGGGAGTTATGAGCAGTTCTTC. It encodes CASSLGRTSGSYEQFF.

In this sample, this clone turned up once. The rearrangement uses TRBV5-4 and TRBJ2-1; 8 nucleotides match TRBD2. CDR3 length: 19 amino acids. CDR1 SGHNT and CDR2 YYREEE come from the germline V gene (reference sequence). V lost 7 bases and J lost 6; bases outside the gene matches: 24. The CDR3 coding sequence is TGTGCCAGCGAGCTCAGGGCTAGCGGGTCCCCATTGGGTGGCAATGAGCAGTTCTTC. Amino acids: CASELRASGSPLGGNEQFF.

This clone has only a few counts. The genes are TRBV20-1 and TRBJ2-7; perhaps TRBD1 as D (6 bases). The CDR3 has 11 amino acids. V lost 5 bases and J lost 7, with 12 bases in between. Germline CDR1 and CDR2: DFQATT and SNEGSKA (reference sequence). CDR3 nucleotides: TGCAGTGCTTCACAGGGAGAAGAGCAGTACTTC. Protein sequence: CSASQGEEQYF.

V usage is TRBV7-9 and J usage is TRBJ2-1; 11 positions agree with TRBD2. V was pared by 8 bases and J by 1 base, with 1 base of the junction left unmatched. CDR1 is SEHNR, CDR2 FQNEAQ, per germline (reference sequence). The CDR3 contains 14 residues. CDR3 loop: CASSSGGSYNEQFF. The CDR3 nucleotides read TGTGCCAGCTCTAGCGGGGGGTCCTACAATGAGCAGTTCTTC.

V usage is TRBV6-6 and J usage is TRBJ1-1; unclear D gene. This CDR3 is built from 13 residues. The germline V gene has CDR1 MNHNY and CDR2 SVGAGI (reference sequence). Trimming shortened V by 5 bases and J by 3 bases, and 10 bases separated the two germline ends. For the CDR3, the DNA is TGTGCCAGCAGTCGAGACGGGTACACTGAAGCTTTCTTT. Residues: CASSRDGYTEAFF.

The CDR3 loop is CAWSVLPGWDQPQHF. In DNA, the CDR3 is TGTGCCTGGAGTGTACTTCCAGGGTGGGATCAGCCCCAGCATTTT. The V gene is TRBV30, the J gene TRBJ1-5; tentatively, D is TRBD1 (5 bases). Germline CDR1 GTSNPN, CDR2 SVGIG (reference sequence). V dropped 0 bases and J dropped 5 bases, with 14 bases sitting between them. The CDR3 sequence is 15 residues long.

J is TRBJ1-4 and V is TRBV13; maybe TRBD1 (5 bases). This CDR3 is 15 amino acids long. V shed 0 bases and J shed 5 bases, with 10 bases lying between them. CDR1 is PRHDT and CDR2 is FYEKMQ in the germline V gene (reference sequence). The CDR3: CASSLGQGLNEKLFF. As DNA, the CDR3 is TGTGCCAGCAGCTTAGGGCAGGGTTTGAATGAAAAACTGTTTTTT.

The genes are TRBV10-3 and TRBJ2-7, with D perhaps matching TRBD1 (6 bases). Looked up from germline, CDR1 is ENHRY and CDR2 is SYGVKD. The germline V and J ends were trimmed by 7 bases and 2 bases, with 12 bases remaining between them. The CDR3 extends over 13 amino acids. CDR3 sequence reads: CAITQGGPYEQYF. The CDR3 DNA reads TGTGCCATCACACAGGGTGGCCCCTACGAGCAGTACTTC.

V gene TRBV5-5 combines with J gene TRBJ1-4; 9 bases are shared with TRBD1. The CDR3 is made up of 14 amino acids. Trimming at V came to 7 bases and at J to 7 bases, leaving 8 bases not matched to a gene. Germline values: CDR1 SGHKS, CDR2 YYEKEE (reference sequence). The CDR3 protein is CASGVGQGGEKLFF. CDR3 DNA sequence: TGTGCCAGCGGGGTGGGACAGGGCGGTGAAAAACTGTTTTTT.

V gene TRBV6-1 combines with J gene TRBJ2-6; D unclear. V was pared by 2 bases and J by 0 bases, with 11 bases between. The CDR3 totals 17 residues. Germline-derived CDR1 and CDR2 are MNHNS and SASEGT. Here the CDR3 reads CASSELAPFSGANVLTF. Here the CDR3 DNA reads TGTGCCAGCAGTGAACTTGCGCCTTTCTCTGGGGCCAACGTCCTGACTTTC.

CDR3 residues: CASRRTVGGTEAFF. The CDR3 coding sequence is TGTGCCAGCAGACGGACAGTCGGGGGGACTGAAGCTTTCTTT. The V call is TRBV6-6, the J call TRBJ1-1; TRBD1 might be the D (6 bases). The germline gives CDR1 MNHNY, CDR2 SVGAGI (reference sequence). Trimming removed 6 bases from V and 5 bases from J, with 16 bases in between. The CDR3 is 14 residues long.

The CDR3 protein is CSVENPGLGEAFF. The DNA for the CDR3 is TGCAGCGTTGAGAATCCAGGGTTGGGTGAAGCTTTCTTT. The rearrangement joins TRBV29-1 to TRBJ1-1; TRBD1 might be the D (5 bases). CDR3 length equals 13 residues. Germline V lookup: CDR1 SQVTM, CDR2 ANQGSEA. V was pared by 3 bases and J by 7 bases, with 15 bases between.